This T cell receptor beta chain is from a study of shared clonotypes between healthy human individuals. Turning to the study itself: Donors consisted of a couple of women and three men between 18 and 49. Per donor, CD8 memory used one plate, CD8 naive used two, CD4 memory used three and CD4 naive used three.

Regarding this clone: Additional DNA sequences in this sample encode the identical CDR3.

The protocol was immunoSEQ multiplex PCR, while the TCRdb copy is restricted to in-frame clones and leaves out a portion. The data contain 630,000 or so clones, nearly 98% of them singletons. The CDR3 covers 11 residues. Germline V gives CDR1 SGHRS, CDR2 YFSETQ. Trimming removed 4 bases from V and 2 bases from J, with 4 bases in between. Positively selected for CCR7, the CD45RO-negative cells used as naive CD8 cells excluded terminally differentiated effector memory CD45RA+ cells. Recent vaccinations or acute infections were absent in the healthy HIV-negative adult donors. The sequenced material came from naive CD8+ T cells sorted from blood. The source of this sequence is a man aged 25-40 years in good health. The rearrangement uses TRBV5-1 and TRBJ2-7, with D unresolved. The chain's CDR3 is CASSGPYEQYF. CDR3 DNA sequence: TGCGCCAGCAGCGGGCCCTACGAGCAGTACTTC.